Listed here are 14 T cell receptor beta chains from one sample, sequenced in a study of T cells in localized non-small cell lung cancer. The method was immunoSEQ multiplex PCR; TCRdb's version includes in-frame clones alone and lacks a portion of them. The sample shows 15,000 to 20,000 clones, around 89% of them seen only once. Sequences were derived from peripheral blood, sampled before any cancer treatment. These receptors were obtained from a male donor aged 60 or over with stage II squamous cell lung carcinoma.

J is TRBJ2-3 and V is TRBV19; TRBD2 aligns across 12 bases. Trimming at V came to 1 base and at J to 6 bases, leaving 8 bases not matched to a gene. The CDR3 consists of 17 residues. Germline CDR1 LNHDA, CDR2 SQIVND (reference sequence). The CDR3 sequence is CASSIAGLAGAVDTQYF. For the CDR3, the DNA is TGTGCCAGTAGTATAGCGGGACTAGCGGGTGCCGTGGATACGCAGTATTTT.

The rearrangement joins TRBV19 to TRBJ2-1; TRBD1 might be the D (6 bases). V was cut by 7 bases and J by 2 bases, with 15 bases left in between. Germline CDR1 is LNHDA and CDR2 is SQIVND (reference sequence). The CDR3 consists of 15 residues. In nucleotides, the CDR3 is TGTGCCAGTAAGTCCCTGGACAGTCCCTACAATGAGCAGTTCTTC. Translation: CASKSLDSPYNEQFF.

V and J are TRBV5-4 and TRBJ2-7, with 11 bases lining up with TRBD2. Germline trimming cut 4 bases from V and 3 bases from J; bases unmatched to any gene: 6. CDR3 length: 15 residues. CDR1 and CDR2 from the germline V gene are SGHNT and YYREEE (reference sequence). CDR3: CASSRGLAENYEQYF. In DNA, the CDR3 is TGTGCCAGCAGCCGGGGACTAGCGGAAAACTACGAGCAGTACTTC.

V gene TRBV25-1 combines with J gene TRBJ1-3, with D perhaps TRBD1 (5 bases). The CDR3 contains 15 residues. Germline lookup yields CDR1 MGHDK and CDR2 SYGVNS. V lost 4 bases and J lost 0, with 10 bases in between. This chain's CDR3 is CASSGAGFSGNTIYF. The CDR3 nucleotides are TGTGCCAGCAGTGGGGCAGGGTTCTCTGGAAACACCATATATTTT. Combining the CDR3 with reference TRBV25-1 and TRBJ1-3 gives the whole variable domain EADIYQTPRYLVIGTGKKITLECSQTMGHDKMYWYQQDPGMELHLIHYSYGVNSTEKGDLSSESTVSRIRTEHFPLTLESARPSHTSQYLCASSGAGFSGNTIYFGEGSWLTVV.

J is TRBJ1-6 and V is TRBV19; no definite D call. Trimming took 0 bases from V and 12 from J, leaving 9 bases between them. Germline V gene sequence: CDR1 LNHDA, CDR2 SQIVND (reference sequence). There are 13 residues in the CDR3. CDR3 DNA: TGTGCCAGTAGTATAGATGGAGCTCAACCCCTCCACTTT. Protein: CASSIDGAQPLHF. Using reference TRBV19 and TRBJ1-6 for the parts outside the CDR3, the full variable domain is DGGITQSPKYLFRKEGQNVTLSCEQNLNHDAMYWYRQDPGQGLRLIYYSQIVNDFQKGDIAEGYSVSREKKESFPLTVTSAQKNPTAFYLCASSIDGAQPLHFGNGTRLTVT.

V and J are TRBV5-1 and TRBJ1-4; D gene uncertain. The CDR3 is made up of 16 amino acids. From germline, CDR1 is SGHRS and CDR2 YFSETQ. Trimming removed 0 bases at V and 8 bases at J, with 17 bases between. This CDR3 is CASSLVGGLSKEKLFF. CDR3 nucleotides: TGCGCCAGCAGCTTGGTCGGCGGCCTGTCGAAGGAAAAACTGTTTTTT.

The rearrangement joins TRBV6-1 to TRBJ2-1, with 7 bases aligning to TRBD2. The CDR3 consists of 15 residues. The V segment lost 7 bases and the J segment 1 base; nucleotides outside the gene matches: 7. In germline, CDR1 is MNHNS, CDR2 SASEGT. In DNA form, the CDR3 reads TGTGCCAGCACCGAGGGAGGGCGGTCCTACAATGAGCAGTTCTTC. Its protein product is CASTEGGRSYNEQFF.

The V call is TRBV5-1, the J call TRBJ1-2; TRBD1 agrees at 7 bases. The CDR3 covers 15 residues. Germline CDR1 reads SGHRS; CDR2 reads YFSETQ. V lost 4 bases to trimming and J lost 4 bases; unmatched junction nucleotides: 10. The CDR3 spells CASSPAGTAAYGYTF. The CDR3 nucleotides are TGCGCCAGCAGCCCGGCCGGGACAGCTGCCTATGGCTACACCTTC.

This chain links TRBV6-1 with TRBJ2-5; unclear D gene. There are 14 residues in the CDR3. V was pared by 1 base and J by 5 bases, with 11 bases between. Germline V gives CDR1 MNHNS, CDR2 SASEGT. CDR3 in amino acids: CASSEGSSRETQYF. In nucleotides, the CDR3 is TGTGCCAGCAGTGAAGGTAGTTCCCGGGAGACCCAGTACTTC.

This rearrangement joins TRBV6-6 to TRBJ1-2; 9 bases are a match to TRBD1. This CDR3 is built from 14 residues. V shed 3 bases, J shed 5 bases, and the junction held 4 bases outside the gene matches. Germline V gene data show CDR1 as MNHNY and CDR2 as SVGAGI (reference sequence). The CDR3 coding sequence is TGTGCCAGCAGTTATGACGGACAGGGGTATGGCTACACCTTC. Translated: CASSYDGQGYGYTF.

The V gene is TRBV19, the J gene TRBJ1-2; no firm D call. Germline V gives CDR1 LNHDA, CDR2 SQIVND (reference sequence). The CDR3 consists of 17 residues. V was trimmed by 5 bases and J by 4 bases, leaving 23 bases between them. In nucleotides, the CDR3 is TGTGCCAGTAGTCCAGCCCGGACCGGTTTGGTAGTCTATGGCTACACCTTC. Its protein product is CASSPARTGLVVYGYTF.

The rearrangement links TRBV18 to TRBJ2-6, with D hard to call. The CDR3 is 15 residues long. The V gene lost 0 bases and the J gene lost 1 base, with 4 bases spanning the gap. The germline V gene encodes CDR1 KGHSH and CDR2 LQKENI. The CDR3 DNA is TGTGCCAGCTCACCACCGAGGTCTGGGGCCAACGTCCTGACTTTC. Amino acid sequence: CASSPPRSGANVLTF.

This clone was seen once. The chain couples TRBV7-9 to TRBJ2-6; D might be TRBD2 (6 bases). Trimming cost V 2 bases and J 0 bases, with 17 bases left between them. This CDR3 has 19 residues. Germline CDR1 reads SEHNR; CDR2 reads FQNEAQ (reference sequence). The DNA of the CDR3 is TGTGCCAGCAGCTTAAGGTTCGGGGGTGGGGTCTCTGGGGCCAACGTCCTGACTTTC. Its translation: CASSLRFGGGVSGANVLTF.

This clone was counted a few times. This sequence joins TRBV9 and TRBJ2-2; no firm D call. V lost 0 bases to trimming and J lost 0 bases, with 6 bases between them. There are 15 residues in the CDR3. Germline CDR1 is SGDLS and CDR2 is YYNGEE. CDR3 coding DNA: TGTGCCAGCAGCGTAGCGCAAGCGAACACCGGGGAGCTGTTTTTT. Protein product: CASSVAQANTGELFF.